This T cell receptor (beta chain) was observed in a study of cytomegalovirus exposure and HLA in healthy donors (dated by TCRdb to about 2017). With regard to the full study: The 500 to 800 repertoires of the first cohort and the 95 to 150 validation repertoires were produced on the same platform, according to a later analysis. The study aimed to test whether signatures of past pathogen exposure could be identified by cataloging public T cell receptors. Besides the first cohort of hundreds of subjects, a separate validation cohort made up of 120 different subjects was used. High-throughput TCR immunosequencing, statistical association of individual TCRs with disease status, and machine learning were combined to predict cytomegalovirus infection status. What the research found in general, with its limitations: The study listed 150 to 200 TCR beta chains as associated with cytomegalovirus. A later analysis lacked HLA typing for the validation cohort, so it scored co-occurrence in that cohort across all 110 or so repertoires. Subsequent analysis determined that TCRs grouped into clusters in the first cohort also showed a tendency toward co-occurrence across the roughly 130 validation repertoires, and roughly 95% of cluster scores exceeded 0. The classifier was reported to diagnose cytomegalovirus status with high specificity and sensitivity in both the original cohort and the validation cohort. In vitro tests confirmed that three of the cytomegalovirus-associated TCR beta chains recognize cytomegalovirus antigens. While some public TCRs were present in many individuals, most TCR sequences turned up only very rarely across donors. It was suggested by the authors that the approach could potentially be generalized to other disease states and immunological phenotypes.

CDR1 and CDR2 were assigned from the germline V gene (reference sequence) as SEHNR and FQNEAQ. V and J lose 4 bases and 0 bases, and a span of 23 bases separates them. The CDR3 holds 19 amino acids from the cysteine to the phenylalanine. Only the CDR3 DNA is retained, 57 bases long and in frame from the first base. Donors formed part of the validation cohort, which comprised over a hundred subjects and was distinct from the first cohort of under 850 subjects. Notes on this clone: No cognate antigen has been identified for it. It has no much larger one-base neighbor in the sample; base qualities were not kept.

Receptor libraries were prepared by the immunoSEQ multiplex PCR assay. Per the source publication's procedure: To diagnose cytomegalovirus status from the catalog of TCR beta chain sequences, a statistical classification framework was built. Drawn from immuneACCESS, this table holds only the in-frame rearrangements with V and J called that TCRdb kept. Clones are partly lost; checked studies trace under half to an unresolved V gene and leave the rest unexplained. V and J calls and clone size are as listed in that table; D and trimming were resolved from the DNA. This sample comprises under 200,000 clones, approximately 96% of them detected only once. The ten most abundant clones make up more than 0.7% of the sample.

Sequences were obtained from PBMCs. The receptor's source is a woman aged 18-29 years in good health and CMV-seronegative. The sequence is built from TRBV7-9 and TRBJ2-3; a tentative D match to TRBD1 spans 6 bases. CDR3 protein: CASSYLGGWGPPSTDTQYF. The bases are TGTGCCAGCAGCTACCTAGGTGGATGGGGGCCGCCTAGCACAGATACGCAGTATTTT. This CDR3, with the reference TRBV7-9 and TRBJ2-3 proteins standing in past its ends, gives the full variable domain DTGVSQNPRHKITKRGQNVTFRCDPISEHNRLYWYRQTLGQGPEFLTYFQNEAQLEKSRLLSDRFSAERPKGSFSTLEIQRTEQGDSAMYLCASSYLGGWGPPSTDTQYFGPGTRLTVL.